This T cell receptor (beta chain) was sequenced for a study of post-analysis software for immune sequencing data. Overall study results and limits: By F measure, samples from a shared preparation batch strongly co-clustered.

The TCR beta cDNA libraries carried unique molecular identifiers. TCRdb recomputed calls from the PCR reads with MiXCR, one row per CDR3 protein. This sample has roughly 700,000 distinct CDR3 sequences, with approximately 30% found just once. Note on this clonotype: Its antigen is undetermined.

This TCR was sampled from a girl aged 5 to 17 with multiple sclerosis. The sample taken for sequencing was blood.

CDR3 DNA: TGTGCCACCGCGTGGCGGGGTACCTACGAGCAGTACTTC. Translated: CATAWRGTYEQYF. The V gene is TRBV28, the J gene TRBJ2-7; weak D call: TRBD2 (6 bases). Trimming stripped 10 bases from V and 2 bases from J, with 15 bases between. Germline values: CDR1 MDHEN, CDR2 SYDVKM. The CDR3 extends over 13 amino acids. Complete variable domain (other parts from reference TRBV28 and TRBJ2-7): DVKVTQSSRYLVKRTGEKVFLECVQDMDHENMFWYRQDPGLGLRLIYFSYDVKMKEKGDIPEGYSVSREKKERFSLILESASTNQTSMYLCATAWRGTYEQYFGPGTRLTVT.